This T cell receptor (beta chain) is from a study of T cell responses to AZD1222 COVID-19 vaccine. Produced via immunoSEQ multiplex PCR; TCRdb's table is partial and in-frame only. Among about 150,000 clones listed, 92% were seen once. This CDR3 region has 14 residues. In germline, CDR1 is LNHDA, CDR2 SQIVND (reference sequence). J lost 1 base, V lost 5 bases, and 4 bases had no gene match. About this clone: Its specificity is unknown.

Overall study results and limits: In the spike-specific TCR repertoire, nearly half reportedly target unmutated variant regions.

V gene TRBV19 combines with J gene TRBJ2-7; TRBD2 matches at 8 bases. The starting material was peripheral blood, obtained 28 days after the second AZD1222 dose. This TCR was recovered from an adult who received the AZD1222 COVID-19 vaccine. CDR3 bases: TGTGCCAGTAGTCCGTTAGCGGGATCCTACGAGCAGTACTTC. This sequence encodes CASSPLAGSYEQYF.